This is a list of T cell receptor beta chains from one sample in a study of blood T cell repertoires in COVID-19. Sequencing was performed with immunoSEQ multiplex PCR; in TCRdb, only in-frame clones are kept and a portion is missing. The table lists over 45,000 clones, roughly nine tenths of them singletons. The sequenced sample consisted of peripheral blood. The origin of the receptors is a woman aged 55-69 years with COVID-19, enrolled during active disease. Each CDR3 is given with its conserved first and last residue. The order of the fields is CDR3 length, V gene, J gene, clone size, D gene, CDR3 protein, CDR3 DNA. The D gene is left open where the match is weak. Not every row has a clone size; where given, it reads once, few, many or a size class.

cdr3_length: 15; v_call: TRBV6-6; j_call: TRBJ1-2; clone_size: NA; d_call: TRBD1; cdr3_aa: CASSTGQGASIGYTF; cdr3_nt: TGTGCCAGCAGTACCGGACAGGGGGCGTCAATTGGCTACACCTTC
cdr3_length: 15; v_call: TRBV7-6; j_call: TRBJ2-3; clone_size: NA; d_call: TRBD2; cdr3_aa: CASSRTSASTDTQYF; cdr3_nt: TGTGCCAGCAGCAGGACTAGCGCTAGCACAGATACGCAGTATTTT
cdr3_length: 12; v_call: TRBV5-4; j_call: TRBJ2-2; clone_size: NA; d_call: NA; cdr3_aa: CASSLGHGELFF; cdr3_nt: TGTGCCAGCAGCTTGGGACACGGGGAGCTGTTTTTT
cdr3_length: 15; v_call: TRBV18; j_call: TRBJ1-1; clone_size: NA; d_call: NA; cdr3_aa: CASSPRESTGTEAFF; cdr3_nt: TGTGCCAGCTCACCAAGGGAATCAACAGGGACTGAAGCTTTCTTT
cdr3_length: 14; v_call: TRBV10-3; j_call: TRBJ2-5; clone_size: NA; d_call: TRBD1; cdr3_aa: CAISPGQGRETQYF; cdr3_nt: TGTGCCATCAGCCCGGGACAGGGAAGGGAGACCCAGTACTTC
cdr3_length: 16; v_call: TRBV7-9; j_call: TRBJ2-7; clone_size: NA; d_call: TRBD1; cdr3_aa: CASSLGPGGRSYEQYF; cdr3_nt: TGTGCCAGCAGCTTGGGGCCAGGGGGCAGGTCCTACGAGCAGTACTTC
cdr3_length: 16; v_call: TRBV5-1; j_call: TRBJ2-1; clone_size: NA; d_call: NA; cdr3_aa: CASSLGPTSSYNEQFF; cdr3_nt: TGCGCCAGCAGCTTGGGCCCAACGAGCTCCTACAATGAGCAGTTCTTC
cdr3_length: 18; v_call: TRBV4-1; j_call: TRBJ1-1; clone_size: NA; d_call: TRBD1; cdr3_aa: CASSQRGQGAGSNTEAFF; cdr3_nt: TGCGCCAGCAGCCAAAGAGGGCAGGGGGCGGGTTCGAACACTGAAGCTTTCTTT
cdr3_length: 15; v_call: TRBV27; j_call: TRBJ1-3; clone_size: NA; d_call: NA; cdr3_aa: CASRPSGGSGNTIYF; cdr3_nt: TGTGCCAGCAGGCCTAGCGGGGGCTCTGGAAACACCATATATTTT
cdr3_length: 14; v_call: TRBV5-4; j_call: TRBJ2-2; clone_size: NA; d_call: NA; cdr3_aa: CASSSRESTGELFF; cdr3_nt: TGTGCCAGCAGCTCCCGGGAGAGCACCGGGGAGCTGTTTTTT
cdr3_length: 17; v_call: TRBV11-2; j_call: TRBJ2-7; clone_size: NA; d_call: TRBD2; cdr3_aa: CASSFFRLGGRAYEQYF; cdr3_nt: TGTGCCAGCAGCTTTTTCAGGCTCGGCGGGAGAGCGTACGAGCAGTACTTC
cdr3_length: 13; v_call: TRBV12-3/TRBV12-4; j_call: TRBJ1-5; clone_size: NA; d_call: NA; cdr3_aa: CASREQGPGPQHF; cdr3_nt: TGTGCCAGCAGAGAACAGGGCCCAGGGCCCCAGCATTTT
cdr3_length: 15; v_call: TRBV6-5; j_call: TRBJ2-7; clone_size: NA; d_call: TRBD1; cdr3_aa: CASKKGQGISYEQYF; cdr3_nt: TGTGCCAGCAAGAAGGGACAGGGGATTTCCTACGAGCAGTACTTC
cdr3_length: 10; v_call: TRBV7-9; j_call: TRBJ2-3; clone_size: NA; d_call: NA; cdr3_aa: CASSPNTQYF; cdr3_nt: TGTGCCAGCAGCCCTAATACGCAGTATTTT
cdr3_length: 15; v_call: TRBV13; j_call: TRBJ1-2; clone_size: NA; d_call: NA; cdr3_aa: CASSLARQQRYGYTF; cdr3_nt: TGTGCCAGCAGCTTAGCTAGACAGCAACGCTATGGCTACACCTTC
cdr3_length: 15; v_call: TRBV19; j_call: TRBJ1-1; clone_size: NA; d_call: TRBD1; cdr3_aa: CASSSVGQDAPEAFF; cdr3_nt: TGTGCCAGTAGCTCCGTGGGACAGGATGCCCCTGAAGCTTTCTTT
cdr3_length: 15; v_call: TRBV6-2/TRBV6-3; j_call: TRBJ1-2; clone_size: NA; d_call: NA; cdr3_aa: CASSYSIPGDYGYTF; cdr3_nt: TGTGCCAGCAGTTACTCGATCCCCGGGGACTATGGCTACACCTTC
cdr3_length: 13; v_call: TRBV7-9; j_call: TRBJ2-7; clone_size: NA; d_call: TRBD2; cdr3_aa: CASSLLAGYEQYF; cdr3_nt: TGTGCCAGCAGCTTGCTAGCGGGCTACGAGCAGTACTTC
cdr3_length: 14; v_call: TRBV6-6; j_call: TRBJ1-4; clone_size: NA; d_call: TRBD1; cdr3_aa: CASRDRGQNEKLFF; cdr3_nt: TGTGCCAGCAGAGACAGGGGCCAGAATGAAAAACTGTTTTTT
cdr3_length: 16; v_call: TRBV5-8; j_call: TRBJ1-5; clone_size: NA; d_call: NA; cdr3_aa: CASSRPGVKGNQPQHF; cdr3_nt: TGTGCCAGCAGCCGACCAGGGGTGAAAGGCAATCAGCCCCAGCATTTT
cdr3_length: 11; v_call: TRBV30; j_call: TRBJ1-2; clone_size: NA; d_call: TRBD1; cdr3_aa: CAWSSGGGYTF; cdr3_nt: TGTGCCTGGAGTTCAGGGGGGGGCTACACCTTC
cdr3_length: 14; v_call: TRBV10-2; j_call: TRBJ1-1; clone_size: NA; d_call: TRBD1; cdr3_aa: CASSQTGGLTEAFF; cdr3_nt: TGCGCCAGCAGTCAGACAGGGGGGTTAACTGAAGCTTTCTTT
cdr3_length: 14; v_call: TRBV19; j_call: TRBJ1-1; clone_size: once; d_call: NA; cdr3_aa: CASSIGRRSAEAFF; cdr3_nt: TGTGCCAGTAGTATAGGTCGCAGAAGCGCTGAAGCTTTCTTT
cdr3_length: 13; v_call: TRBV10-3; j_call: TRBJ1-1; clone_size: NA; d_call: NA; cdr3_aa: CAISNTGNTEAFF; cdr3_nt: TGTGCCATCAGCAATACGGGGAACACTGAAGCTTTCTTT
cdr3_length: 12; v_call: TRBV28; j_call: TRBJ2-1; clone_size: once; d_call: TRBD2; cdr3_aa: CASSGNPHEQFF; cdr3_nt: TGTGCCAGTAGCGGGAATCCCCATGAGCAGTTCTTC
cdr3_length: 16; v_call: TRBV24-1; j_call: TRBJ2-1; clone_size: NA; d_call: NA; cdr3_aa: CATSDSSASSYNEQFF; cdr3_nt: TGTGCCACCAGTGATAGTAGCGCGAGCTCCTACAATGAGCAGTTCTTC
cdr3_length: 17; v_call: TRBV19; j_call: TRBJ2-2; clone_size: NA; d_call: TRBD2; cdr3_aa: CASSPRLLAGLTGELFF; cdr3_nt: TGTGCCAGTAGTCCCCGATTACTAGCGGGTCTCACCGGGGAGCTGTTTTTT
cdr3_length: 14; v_call: TRBV6-2/TRBV6-3; j_call: TRBJ2-5; clone_size: NA; d_call: NA; cdr3_aa: CASSYGLVGKTQYF; cdr3_nt: TGTGCCAGCAGTTACGGACTGGTTGGGAAGACCCAGTACTTC
cdr3_length: 14; v_call: TRBV19; j_call: TRBJ2-5; clone_size: NA; d_call: NA; cdr3_aa: CASSIVGGRETQYF; cdr3_nt: TGTGCCAGTAGTATAGTCGGGGGTCGCGAGACCCAGTACTTC
cdr3_length: 16; v_call: TRBV10-3; j_call: TRBJ1-4; clone_size: NA; d_call: NA; cdr3_aa: CAISGRPGDTNEKLFF; cdr3_nt: TGTGCCATCAGTGGGAGGCCCGGGGATACTAATGAAAAACTGTTTTTT
cdr3_length: 14; v_call: TRBV19; j_call: TRBJ2-2; clone_size: NA; d_call: TRBD1; cdr3_aa: CASSRTGGVGELFF; cdr3_nt: TGTGCCAGTAGTCGGACAGGGGGTGTCGGGGAGCTGTTTTTT
cdr3_length: 17; v_call: TRBV28; j_call: TRBJ1-2; clone_size: NA; d_call: TRBD1; cdr3_aa: CASSLPLIVGGNYGYTF; cdr3_nt: TGTGCCAGCAGTTTACCCCTTATCGTAGGGGGCAACTATGGCTACACCTTC
cdr3_length: 17; v_call: TRBV3-1/TRBV3-2; j_call: TRBJ2-3; clone_size: few; d_call: TRBD2; cdr3_aa: CASSQPGLALSTDTQYF; cdr3_nt: TGTGCCAGCAGCCAGCCGGGACTAGCGCTGAGCACAGATACGCAGTATTTT
cdr3_length: 15; v_call: TRBV5-1; j_call: TRBJ2-7; clone_size: NA; d_call: TRBD1; cdr3_aa: CASSLKTGGGYEQYF; cdr3_nt: TGCGCCAGCAGCTTGAAGACAGGGGGTGGGTACGAGCAGTACTTC
cdr3_length: 11; v_call: TRBV20-1; j_call: TRBJ1-1; clone_size: NA; d_call: NA; cdr3_aa: CSAKDYTEAFF; cdr3_nt: TGCAGTGCTAAGGACTACACTGAAGCTTTCTTT
cdr3_length: 16; v_call: TRBV4-3; j_call: TRBJ1-2; clone_size: NA; d_call: TRBD1; cdr3_aa: CASSQFSSGQRYGYTF; cdr3_nt: TGCGCCAGCAGCCAATTTAGCTCGGGACAGCGCTATGGCTACACCTTC
cdr3_length: 15; v_call: TRBV19; j_call: TRBJ2-5; clone_size: NA; d_call: TRBD2; cdr3_aa: CASSISRLAEETQYF; cdr3_nt: TGTGCCAGTAGTATTTCTCGGCTAGCGGAAGAGACCCAGTACTTC
cdr3_length: 13; v_call: TRBV30; j_call: TRBJ2-3; clone_size: NA; d_call: NA; cdr3_aa: CAWRHLFTDTQYF; cdr3_nt: TGTGCCTGGAGACATCTCTTCACAGATACGCAGTATTTT
cdr3_length: 13; v_call: TRBV30; j_call: TRBJ1-5; clone_size: NA; d_call: NA; cdr3_aa: CAWKGHSNQPQHF; cdr3_nt: TGTGCCTGGAAGGGGCATAGCAATCAGCCCCAGCATTTT
cdr3_length: 14; v_call: TRBV19; j_call: TRBJ2-7; clone_size: NA; d_call: TRBD2; cdr3_aa: CASSTPGLPYEQYF; cdr3_nt: TGTGCCAGTAGTACCCCGGGACTACCGTACGAGCAGTACTTC
cdr3_length: 14; v_call: TRBV7-2; j_call: TRBJ1-4; clone_size: NA; d_call: TRBD1; cdr3_aa: CASSSGGSNEKLFF; cdr3_nt: TGTGCCAGCAGCTCAGGGGGCTCTAATGAAAAACTGTTTTTT
cdr3_length: 14; v_call: TRBV10-3; j_call: TRBJ1-3; clone_size: NA; d_call: NA; cdr3_aa: CATLTRRAGNTIYF; cdr3_nt: TGTGCCACATTGACACGGCGAGCCGGAAACACCATATATTTT
cdr3_length: 11; v_call: TRBV12-3/TRBV12-4; j_call: TRBJ2-1; clone_size: NA; d_call: NA; cdr3_aa: CASSGAYEQFF; cdr3_nt: TGTGCCAGCTCAGGGGCGTATGAGCAGTTCTTC
cdr3_length: 13; v_call: TRBV10-3; j_call: TRBJ2-2; clone_size: NA; d_call: TRBD1; cdr3_aa: CAIRQGAGGELFF; cdr3_nt: TGTGCCATCAGACAGGGGGCTGGAGGGGAGCTGTTTTTT
cdr3_length: 14; v_call: TRBV10-1; j_call: TRBJ2-2; clone_size: NA; d_call: NA; cdr3_aa: CASSERGATGELFF; cdr3_nt: TGCGCCAGCAGTGAGCGGGGGGCGACCGGGGAGCTGTTTTTT
cdr3_length: 14; v_call: TRBV5-6; j_call: TRBJ1-1; clone_size: NA; d_call: TRBD1; cdr3_aa: CASSLGQGAREAFF; cdr3_nt: TGTGCCAGCAGCTTGGGACAGGGGGCGCGTGAAGCTTTCTTT
cdr3_length: 11; v_call: TRBV3-1/TRBV3-2; j_call: TRBJ2-7; clone_size: NA; d_call: NA; cdr3_aa: CASSQVGEQYF; cdr3_nt: TGTGCCAGCAGCCAAGTCGGGGAGCAGTACTTC
cdr3_length: 10; v_call: TRBV25-1; j_call: TRBJ2-7; clone_size: NA; d_call: NA; cdr3_aa: CASQFYEQYF; cdr3_nt: TGTGCCAGTCAATTTTACGAGCAGTACTTC
cdr3_length: 15; v_call: TRBV28; j_call: TRBJ1-4; clone_size: NA; d_call: TRBD1; cdr3_aa: CASSQPGGAGEKLFF; cdr3_nt: TGTGCCAGCAGTCAACCAGGGGGCGCGGGTGAAAAACTGTTTTTT
cdr3_length: 15; v_call: TRBV4-3; j_call: TRBJ2-5; clone_size: NA; d_call: NA; cdr3_aa: CASSQDRLAQETQYF; cdr3_nt: TGCGCCAGCAGCCAAGATAGGCTAGCCCAAGAGACCCAGTACTTC
cdr3_length: 16; v_call: TRBV7-2; j_call: TRBJ1-2; clone_size: NA; d_call: TRBD1; cdr3_aa: CASSLEGTGSNYGYTF; cdr3_nt: TGTGCCAGCAGCTTAGAGGGGACAGGGAGCAACTATGGCTACACCTTC
cdr3_length: 10; v_call: TRBV20-1; j_call: TRBJ2-7; clone_size: once; d_call: NA; cdr3_aa: CSARDDEQYF; cdr3_nt: TGCAGTGCTAGAGACGACGAGCAGTACTTC
cdr3_length: 14; v_call: TRBV6-5; j_call: TRBJ2-3; clone_size: NA; d_call: NA; cdr3_aa: CASLSSSITDTQYF; cdr3_nt: TGTGCCAGCCTCTCGAGTTCCATCACAGATACGCAGTATTTT